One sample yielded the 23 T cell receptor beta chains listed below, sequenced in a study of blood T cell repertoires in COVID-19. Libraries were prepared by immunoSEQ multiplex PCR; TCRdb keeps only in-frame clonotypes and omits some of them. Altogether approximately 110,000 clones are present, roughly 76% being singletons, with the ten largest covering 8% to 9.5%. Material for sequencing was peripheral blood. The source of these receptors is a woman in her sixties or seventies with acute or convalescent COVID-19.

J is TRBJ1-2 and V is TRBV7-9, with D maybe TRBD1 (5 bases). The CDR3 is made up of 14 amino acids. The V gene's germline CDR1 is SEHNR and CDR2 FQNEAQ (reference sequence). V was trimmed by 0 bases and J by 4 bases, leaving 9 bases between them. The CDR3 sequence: CASSLALTAYGYTF. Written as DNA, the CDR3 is TGTGCCAGCAGCTTAGCATTGACAGCCTATGGCTACACCTTC.

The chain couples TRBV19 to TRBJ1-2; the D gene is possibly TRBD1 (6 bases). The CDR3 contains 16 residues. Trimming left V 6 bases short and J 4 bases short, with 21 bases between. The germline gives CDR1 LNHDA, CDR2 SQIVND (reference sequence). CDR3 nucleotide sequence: TGTGCCAGTAGCAGTAACAGGGTCGGGCTCGGCTATGGCTACACCTTC. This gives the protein CASSSNRVGLGYGYTF.

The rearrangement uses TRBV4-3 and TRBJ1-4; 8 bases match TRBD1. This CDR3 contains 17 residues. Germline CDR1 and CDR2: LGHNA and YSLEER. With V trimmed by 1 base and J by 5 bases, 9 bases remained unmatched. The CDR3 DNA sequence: TGCGCCAGCAGCCAAGTTGGCGCCGGACAGGGAAATGAAAAACTGTTTTTT. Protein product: CASSQVGAGQGNEKLFF.

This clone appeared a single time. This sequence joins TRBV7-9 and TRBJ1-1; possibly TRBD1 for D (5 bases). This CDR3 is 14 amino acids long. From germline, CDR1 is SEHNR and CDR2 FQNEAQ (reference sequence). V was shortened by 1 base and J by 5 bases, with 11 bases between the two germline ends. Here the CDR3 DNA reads TGTGCCAGCAGCTTAGGGGAAAGGGGAACTGAAGCTTTCTTT. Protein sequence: CASSLGERGTEAFF. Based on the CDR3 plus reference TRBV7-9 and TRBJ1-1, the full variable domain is DTGVSQNPRHKITKRGQNVTFRCDPISEHNRLYWYRQTLGQGPEFLTYFQNEAQLEKSRLLSDRFSAERPKGSFSTLEIQRTEQGDSAMYLCASSLGERGTEAFFGQGTRLTVV.

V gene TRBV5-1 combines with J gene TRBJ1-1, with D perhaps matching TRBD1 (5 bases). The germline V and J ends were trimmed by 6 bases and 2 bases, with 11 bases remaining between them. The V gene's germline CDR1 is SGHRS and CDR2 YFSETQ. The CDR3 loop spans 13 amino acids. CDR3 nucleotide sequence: TGCGCCAGCACACCAACAGGCAACACTGAAGCTTTCTTT. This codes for CASTPTGNTEAFF.

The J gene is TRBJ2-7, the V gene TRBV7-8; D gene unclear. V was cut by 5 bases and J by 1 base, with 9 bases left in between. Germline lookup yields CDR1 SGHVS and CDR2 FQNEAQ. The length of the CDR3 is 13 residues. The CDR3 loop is CASSRSGSYEQYF. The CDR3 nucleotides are TGTGCCAGCAGCCGGAGTGGTTCCTACGAGCAGTACTTC.

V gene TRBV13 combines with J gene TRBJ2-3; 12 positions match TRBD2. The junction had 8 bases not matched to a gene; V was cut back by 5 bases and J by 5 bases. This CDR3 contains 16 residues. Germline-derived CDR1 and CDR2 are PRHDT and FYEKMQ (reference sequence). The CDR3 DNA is TGTGCCAGCAGCCGACTAGCGGGAGCCCGGCGAGATACGCAGTATTTT. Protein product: CASSRLAGARRDTQYF.

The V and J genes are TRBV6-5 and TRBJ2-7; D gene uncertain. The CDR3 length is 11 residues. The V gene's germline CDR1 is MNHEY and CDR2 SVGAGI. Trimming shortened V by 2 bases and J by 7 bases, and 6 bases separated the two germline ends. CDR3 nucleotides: TGTGCCAGCAGTTACAAGACAGAGCAGTACTTC. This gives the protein CASSYKTEQYF.

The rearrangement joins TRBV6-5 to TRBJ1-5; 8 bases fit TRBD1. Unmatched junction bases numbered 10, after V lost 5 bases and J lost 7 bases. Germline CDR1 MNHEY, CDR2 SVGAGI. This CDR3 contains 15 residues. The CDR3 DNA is TGTGCCAGCAGTCCCGACAGGGGTGAAGTACAGCCCCAGCATTTT. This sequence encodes CASSPDRGEVQPQHF.

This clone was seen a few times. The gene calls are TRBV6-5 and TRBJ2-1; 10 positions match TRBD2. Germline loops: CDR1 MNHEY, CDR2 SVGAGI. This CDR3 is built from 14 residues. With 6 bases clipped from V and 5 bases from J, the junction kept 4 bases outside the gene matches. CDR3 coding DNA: TGTGCCAGCAGAGGAACTAGCGGGAACAATGAGCAGTTCTTC. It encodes CASRGTSGNNEQFF.

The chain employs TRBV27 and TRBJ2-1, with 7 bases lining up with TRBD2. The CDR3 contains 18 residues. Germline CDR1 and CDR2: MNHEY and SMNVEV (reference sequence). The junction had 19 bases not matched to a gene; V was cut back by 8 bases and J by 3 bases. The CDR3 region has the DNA TGTGCCAGCGCTTTCCGGCCCGTGGTAAGCGGGAACTACAATGAGCAGTTCTTC. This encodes CASAFRPVVSGNYNEQFF.

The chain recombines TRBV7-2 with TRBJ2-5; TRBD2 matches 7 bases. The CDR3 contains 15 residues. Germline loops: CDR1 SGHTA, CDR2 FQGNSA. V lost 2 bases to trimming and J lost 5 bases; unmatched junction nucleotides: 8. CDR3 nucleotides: TGTGCCAGCAGCTTATTGGCTAGCGGATTGGAGACCCAGTACTTC. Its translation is CASSLLASGLETQYF. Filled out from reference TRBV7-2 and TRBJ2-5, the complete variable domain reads GAGVSQSPSNKVTEKGKDVELRCDPISGHTALYWYRQSLGQGLEFLIYFQGNSAPDKSGLPSDRFSAERTGGSVSTLTIQRTQQEDSAVYLCASSLLASGLETQYFGPGTRLLVL.

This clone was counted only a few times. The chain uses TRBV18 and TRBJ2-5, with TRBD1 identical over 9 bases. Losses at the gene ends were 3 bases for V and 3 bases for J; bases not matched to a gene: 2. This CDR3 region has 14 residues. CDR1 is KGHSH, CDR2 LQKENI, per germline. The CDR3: CASSPTGGEETQYF. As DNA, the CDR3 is TGTGCCAGCTCACCCACAGGGGGCGAAGAGACCCAGTACTTC. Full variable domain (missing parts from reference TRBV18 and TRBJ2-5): NAGVMQNPRHLVRRRGQEARLRCSPMKGHSHVYWYRQLPEEGLKFMVYLQKENIIDESGMPKERFSAEFPKEGPSILRIQQVVRGDSAAYFCASSPTGGEETQYFGPGTRLLVL.

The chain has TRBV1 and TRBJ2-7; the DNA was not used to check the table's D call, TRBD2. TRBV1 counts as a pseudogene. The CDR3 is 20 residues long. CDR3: CTSSQRGGAPPLWPLYEQYF. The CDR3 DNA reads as TGCACCAGCAGCCAGCGGGGGGGGGCTCCCCCACTTTGGCCCCTCTACGAGCAGTACTTC.

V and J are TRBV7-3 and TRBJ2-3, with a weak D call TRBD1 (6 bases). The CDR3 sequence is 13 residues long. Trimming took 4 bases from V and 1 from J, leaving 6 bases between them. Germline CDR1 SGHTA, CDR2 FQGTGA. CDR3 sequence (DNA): TGTGCCAGCAGCTCAGGGGGCACAGATACGCAGTATTTT. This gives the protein CASSSGGTDTQYF.

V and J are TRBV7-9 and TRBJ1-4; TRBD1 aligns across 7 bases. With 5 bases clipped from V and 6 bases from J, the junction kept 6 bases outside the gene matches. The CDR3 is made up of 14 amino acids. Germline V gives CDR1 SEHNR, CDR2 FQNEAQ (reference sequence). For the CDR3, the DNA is TGTGCCAGCAGCGCAACAGGGGATTATGAAAAACTGTTTTTT. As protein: CASSATGDYEKLFF.

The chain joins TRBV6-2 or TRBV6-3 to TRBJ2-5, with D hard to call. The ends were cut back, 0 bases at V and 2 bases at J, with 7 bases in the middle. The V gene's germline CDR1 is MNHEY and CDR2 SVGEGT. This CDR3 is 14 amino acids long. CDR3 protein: CASSYSGSQETQYF. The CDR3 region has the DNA TGTGCCAGCAGTTACTCGGGCAGTCAAGAGACCCAGTACTTC.

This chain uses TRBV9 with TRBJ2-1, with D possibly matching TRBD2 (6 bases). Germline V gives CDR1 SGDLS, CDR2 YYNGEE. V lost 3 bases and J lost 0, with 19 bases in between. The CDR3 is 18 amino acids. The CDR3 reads CASSEKSSAGSSYNEQFF. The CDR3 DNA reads TGTGCCAGCAGCGAAAAATCCTCGGCGGGGAGCTCCTACAATGAGCAGTTCTTC.

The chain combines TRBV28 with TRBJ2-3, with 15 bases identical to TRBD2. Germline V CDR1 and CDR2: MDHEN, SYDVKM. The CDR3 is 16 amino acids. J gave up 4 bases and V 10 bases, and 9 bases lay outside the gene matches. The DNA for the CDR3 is TGTGCCACCAGGACTAGCGGGAGGGCAGGGCCAGATACGCAGTATTTT. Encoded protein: CATRTSGRAGPDTQYF.

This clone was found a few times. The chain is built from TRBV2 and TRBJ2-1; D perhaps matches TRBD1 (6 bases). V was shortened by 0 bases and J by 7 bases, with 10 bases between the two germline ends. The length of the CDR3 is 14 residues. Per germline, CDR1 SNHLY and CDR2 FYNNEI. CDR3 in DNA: TGTGCCAGCAGTGAAGCGCTCGGGACAAATGAGCAGTTCTTC. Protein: CASSEALGTNEQFF. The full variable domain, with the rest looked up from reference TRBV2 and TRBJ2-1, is EPEVTQTPSHQVTQMGQEVILRCVPISNHLYFYWYRQILGQKVEFLVSFYNNEISEKSEIFDDQFSVERPDGSNFTLKIRSTKLEDSAMYFCASSEALGTNEQFFGPGTRLTVL.

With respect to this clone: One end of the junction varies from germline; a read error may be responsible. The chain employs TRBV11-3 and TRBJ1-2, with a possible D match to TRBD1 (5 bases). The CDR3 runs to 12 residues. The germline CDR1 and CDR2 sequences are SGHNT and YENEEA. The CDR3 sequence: CASSRTPGRKAF. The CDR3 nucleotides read TGTGCCAGCAGCCGAACCCCAGGGAGGAAGGCCTTC.

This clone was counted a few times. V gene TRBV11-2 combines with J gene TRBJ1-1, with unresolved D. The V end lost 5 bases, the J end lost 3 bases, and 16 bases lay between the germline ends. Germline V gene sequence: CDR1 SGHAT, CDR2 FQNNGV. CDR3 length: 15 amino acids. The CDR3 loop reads CASSLSLNGDTEAFF. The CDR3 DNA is TGTGCCAGCAGCCTTAGCCTGAACGGGGACACTGAAGCTTTCTTT.

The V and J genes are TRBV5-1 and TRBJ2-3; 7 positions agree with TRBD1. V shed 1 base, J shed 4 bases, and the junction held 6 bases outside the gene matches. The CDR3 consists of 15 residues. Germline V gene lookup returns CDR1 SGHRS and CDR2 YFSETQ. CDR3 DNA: TGCGCCAGCAGCTTGCTAGGGGGCGAGGCAGATACGCAGTATTTT. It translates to CASSLLGGEADTQYF. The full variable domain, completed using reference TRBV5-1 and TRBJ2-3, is KAGVTQTPRYLIKTRGQQVTLSCSPISGHRSVSWYQQTPGQGLQFLFEYFSETQRNKGNFPGRFSGRQFSNSRSEMNVSTLELGDSALYLCASSLLGGEADTQYFGPGTRLTVL.